The 15 T cell receptor beta chains presented below share a single source sample, sequenced in a study of blood T cell repertoires in COVID-19. Some clones are missing from TCRdb's copy, which holds only in-frame ones; the method was immunoSEQ multiplex PCR. The repertoire consists of more than 300,000 clones, with 90% occurring once and the leading ten covering about 4%. The sample was PBMCs or T cells enriched from blood (not recorded which). These receptors all come from a woman in her thirties who had been exposed to COVID-19.

The J gene is TRBJ1-5, the V gene TRBV4-2; tentative D call: TRBD1 (5 bases). The V gene's germline CDR1 is LGHNA and CDR2 YNFKEQ. This CDR3 region has 18 residues. Trimming removed 0 bases from V and 6 bases from J, with 21 bases in between. CDR3 residues: CASSQDMGGEAFSQPQHF. In DNA form, the CDR3 reads TGTGCCAGCAGCCAAGACATGGGGGGAGAAGCTTTTAGTCAGCCCCAGCATTTT.

The rearrangement links TRBV9 to TRBJ1-2; D is unresolved. The CDR3 runs to 11 residues. Trimming removed 3 bases at V and 9 bases at J, with 9 bases between. Germline loops: CDR1 SGDLS, CDR2 YYNGEE. CDR3 protein: CASSAPGSYTF. As DNA, the CDR3 is TGTGCCAGCAGCGCACCGGGGAGCTACACCTTC.

In its sample, this clone was seen a few times. The chain employs TRBV5-1 and TRBJ1-2; a weak D match, TRBD1 (5 bases). The germline V and J ends were trimmed by 3 bases and 6 bases, with 12 bases remaining between them. The CDR3 extends over 13 amino acids. In germline, CDR1 is SGHRS, CDR2 YFSETQ. CDR3 coding DNA: TGCGCCAGCAGCTCGGGACTTTCGGATGGCTACACCTTC. Its translation: CASSSGLSDGYTF.

This clone showed up just a few times. The V call is TRBV7-6, the J call TRBJ1-1; TRBD1 agrees at 9 bases. The germline gives CDR1 SGHVS, CDR2 FNYEAQ. V was pared by 5 bases and J by 5 bases, with 9 bases of the junction left unmatched. CDR3 length equals 15 residues. In nucleotides, the CDR3 is TGTGCCAGCAGCCCGGACAGGGGAGGAGAAACTGAAGCTTTCTTT. This codes for CASSPDRGGETEAFF.

The chain recombines TRBV10-3 with TRBJ2-2, with TRBD1 matching 10 bases. The CDR3 covers 15 residues. Unmatched junction bases numbered 6, after V lost 7 bases and J lost 4 bases. From germline, CDR1 is ENHRY and CDR2 SYGVKD. DNA for the CDR3: TGTGCCATCAATGGAGGACAGGGGGGCACCGGGGAGCTGTTTTTT. This translates into CAINGGQGGTGELFF.

J is TRBJ1-2 and V is TRBV7-9, with 9 bases lining up with TRBD1. This CDR3 is 18 amino acids long. Germline V gene sequence: CDR1 SEHNR, CDR2 FQNEAQ (reference sequence). V shed 5 bases and J 3 bases; nucleotides not matched to a gene: 16. The CDR3 bases are TGTGCCAGCAGCCTTGGAATATTCGGGACAGGGAAAGACTATGGCTACACCTTC. Amino acids: CASSLGIFGTGKDYGYTF.

This chain uses TRBV7-8 with TRBJ2-5, with TRBD1 matching over 9 bases. V was clipped by 3 bases and J by 7 bases; unmatched bases: 9. The CDR3 runs 15 residues. CDR1 SGHVS and CDR2 FQNEAQ come from the germline V gene. The CDR3 nucleotides are TGTGCCAGCAGCTTCCGGGACAGGGTTTTCCTGACCCAGTACTTC. It is translated as CASSFRDRVFLTQYF.

V gene TRBV5-5 combines with J gene TRBJ1-2, with D perhaps matching TRBD1 (5 bases). The V and J ends lost 1 base and 3 bases respectively, with 7 bases between them. Germline loops: CDR1 SGHKS, CDR2 YYEKEE (reference sequence). This CDR3 has 13 residues. CDR3 coding DNA: TGTGCCAGCAGCTTGCGCAGGGACTATGGCTACACCTTC. Its protein is CASSLRRDYGYTF.

This sequence joins TRBV12-3 or TRBV12-4 and TRBJ2-1; possibly TRBD2 for D (5 bases). The CDR3 runs 13 residues. V shed 6 bases and J shed 7 bases, with 13 bases lying between them. In nucleotides, the CDR3 is TGTGCCAGCAGCGACGAACTAGAGAATGAGCAGTTCTTC. Amino acids: CASSDELENEQFF.

The CDR3 protein is CASSYKPTGYVGYTF. CDR3 DNA: TGTGCCAGCAGTTACAAACCGACAGGGTATGTTGGCTACACCTTC. V gene TRBV6-2 or TRBV6-3 combines with J gene TRBJ1-2, with 7 bases that match TRBD1. Germline CDR1 and CDR2: MNHEY and SVGEGT. V shed 2 bases, J shed 7 bases, and the junction held 10 bases outside the gene matches. The CDR3 sequence is 15 residues long.

The V call is TRBV30, the J call TRBJ2-7; maybe TRBD1 (6 bases). Germline loops: CDR1 GTSNPN, CDR2 SVGIG (reference sequence). The CDR3 is 14 amino acids. Trimming removed 3 bases from V and 2 bases from J, with 14 bases in between. The CDR3 nucleotides are TGTGCCTGGAGGAGGGACACCTTAGCCTACGAGCAGTACTTC. Its protein is CAWRRDTLAYEQYF.

The chain joins TRBV19 to TRBJ1-5; 7 nucleotides agree with TRBD1. The CDR3 runs 16 residues. The V gene end was trimmed by 7 bases and the J gene end by 0 bases; junction bases not matched to a gene: 9. Germline CDR1 and CDR2: LNHDA and SQIVND (reference sequence). The CDR3 sequence: CASNRDSPYSNQPQHF. In nucleotides, the CDR3 is TGTGCCAGTAACCGGGACAGCCCATATAGCAATCAGCCCCAGCATTTT.

This clone has only one observation. In nucleotides, the CDR3 is TGTGCCAGCAGCTTTCAGACAGGGGGGGAGACCCAGTACTTC. It is translated as CASSFQTGGETQYF. The chain joins TRBV7-3 to TRBJ2-5; 9 nucleotides line up with TRBD1. CDR1 is SGHTA and CDR2 is FQGTGA in the germline V gene. Losses at the gene ends were 3 bases for V and 5 bases for J; bases not matched to a gene: 4. The CDR3 has 14 residues.

The chain has TRBV9 and TRBJ1-2, with 7 bases matching TRBD1. The CDR3 is 19 residues long. Germline CDR1 and CDR2: SGDLS and YYNGEE. V was pared by 0 bases and J by 0 bases, with 14 bases of the junction left unmatched. The CDR3 DNA reads TGTGCCAGCAGCGTAGCGACAGGGACTCGACTCGAGGCTAACTATGGCTACACCTTC. Residues: CASSVATGTRLEANYGYTF.

The chain carries TRBV6-4 and TRBJ2-4, with 7 nucleotides matching TRBD1. Germline V gene data show CDR1 as MRHNA and CDR2 as SNTAGT. This CDR3 comprises 15 residues. The ends lost 1 base at V and 5 bases at J; junction bases unmatched: 5. CDR3 sequence: CASSDFRDRENIQYF. The CDR3 coding sequence is TGTGCCAGCAGTGACTTCCGGGACAGAGAAAACATTCAGTACTTC.